A single sample is the source of the 13 T cell receptor beta chains below, sequenced in a study of pediatric ulcerative colitis. Libraries were prepared by immunoSEQ multiplex PCR; TCRdb keeps only in-frame clonotypes and omits some of them. The table has tens of thousands of clones, about 86% seen once; the top ten hold approximately 3.5%. The sequencing sample was made of blood. The receptors originated from a boy aged 5-17 years with severe ulcerative colitis.

This clone has a single count. The V gene is TRBV19, the J gene TRBJ1-5, with D perhaps TRBD1 (5 bases). V gave up 7 bases and J gave up 0 bases, with 28 bases separating them. The CDR3 runs to 20 residues. Germline V gene data show CDR1 as LNHDA and CDR2 as SQIVND (reference sequence). DNA of the CDR3: TGTGCCAGTACCACACACTCTCCCGAGACAGAGACTTATAGCAATCAGCCCCAGCATTTT. Translation gives CASTTHSPETETYSNQPQHF.

V usage is TRBV5-4 and J usage is TRBJ2-5, with a weak D call TRBD1 (5 bases). The CDR3 spans 12 residues. V shed 4 bases and J shed 7 bases, with 11 bases lying between them. Germline-derived CDR1 and CDR2 are SGHNT and YYREEE (reference sequence). CDR3 DNA sequence: TGTGCCAGCAGCCCCCACCAGGGGACCCAGTACTTC. This gives the protein CASSPHQGTQYF.

This clone was picked up a small number of times. The chain is built from TRBV18 and TRBJ2-7, with a weak D call TRBD2 (6 bases). The CDR3 is 15 residues long. Germline CDR1 reads KGHSH; CDR2 reads LQKENI. The germline V and J ends were trimmed by 2 bases and 6 bases, with 17 bases remaining between them. The CDR3 nucleotides are TGTGCCAGCTCACCAGGTCAAACGGGAGAGGCCGAGCAGTACTTC. Its translation: CASSPGQTGEAEQYF. The full variable domain, rest sourced from reference TRBV18 and TRBJ2-7, is NAGVMQNPRHLVRRRGQEARLRCSPMKGHSHVYWYRQLPEEGLKFMVYLQKENIIDESGMPKERFSAEFPKEGPSILRIQQVVRGDSAAYFCASSPGQTGEAEQYFGPGTRLTVT.

This chain joins TRBV6-5 and TRBJ1-1; D unresolved. CDR1 and CDR2 (germline): MNHEY, SVGAGI. With 2 bases removed from V and 8 bases from J, the gap between germline ends came to 18 bases. The CDR3 spans 15 residues. This CDR3 is CASSYRRALTGEAFF. CDR3 in DNA: TGTGCCAGCAGTTACCGGCGGGCCCTTACGGGGGAAGCTTTCTTT.

This chain joins TRBV14 and TRBJ2-1; D remains ambiguous. V lost 1 base to trimming and J lost 3 bases, with 13 bases between them. CDR3 size: 16 residues. Germline CDR1 and CDR2: SGHDN and FVKESK. The CDR3 protein is CASSQGFGYNYNEQFF. For the CDR3, the DNA is TGTGCCAGCAGCCAAGGTTTCGGATATAACTACAATGAGCAGTTCTTC.

The J gene is TRBJ2-7, the V gene TRBV6-6, with D perhaps matching TRBD2 (8 bases). CDR3 length: 14 amino acids. Germline loops: CDR1 MNHNY, CDR2 SVGAGI (reference sequence). V gave up 6 bases and J gave up 6 bases, with 18 bases separating them. CDR3 sequence: CASSQGGLVSEQYF. The CDR3 coding sequence is TGTGCCAGCAGCCAGGGGGGACTAGTAAGCGAGCAGTACTTC.

The V and J genes are TRBV7-9 and TRBJ2-5; perhaps TRBD2 as D (6 bases). V gave up 4 bases and J gave up 5 bases, with 14 bases separating them. Germline CDR1 and CDR2: SEHNR and FQNEAQ (reference sequence). The CDR3 covers 14 residues. Written as DNA, the CDR3 is TGTGCCAGCAGCTCCATAGTTGGAGGGGAGACCCAGTACTTC. Protein product: CASSSIVGGETQYF.

The chain has TRBV2 and TRBJ1-1; 8 nucleotides line up with TRBD1. Looked up from germline, CDR1 is SNHLY and CDR2 is FYNNEI. V lost 7 bases to trimming and J lost 1 base; unmatched junction nucleotides: 2. CDR3 length: 13 amino acids. Written as DNA, the CDR3 is TGTGCCAGCAAGGACAGGGCGAACACTGAAGCTTTCTTT. Encoded protein: CASKDRANTEAFF. The entire variable domain, with the rest obtained from reference TRBV2 and TRBJ1-1, is as follows: EPEVTQTPSHQVTQMGQEVILRCVPISNHLYFYWYRQILGQKVEFLVSFYNNEISEKSEIFDDQFSVERPDGSNFTLKIRSTKLEDSAMYFCASKDRANTEAFFGQGTRLTVV.

DNA of the CDR3: TGCGCCAGCAGCTTGGAACCTTCCGGCTTTAGCAATCAGCCCCAGCATTTT. It codes for CASSLEPSGFSNQPQHF. The chain joins TRBV5-1 to TRBJ1-5; no clear D. The CDR3 totals 17 residues. V dropped 0 bases and J dropped 0 bases, with 13 bases sitting between them. Germline CDR1 and CDR2: SGHRS and YFSETQ.

The genes are TRBV19 and TRBJ2-3; no reliable D call. The ends were cut back, 7 bases at V and 4 bases at J, with 9 bases in the middle. Germline V gene lookup returns CDR1 LNHDA and CDR2 SQIVND (reference sequence). The length of the CDR3 is 12 residues. The CDR3 loop reads CASISGSDTQYF. CDR3 bases: TGTGCCAGTATCAGTGGCTCAGATACGCAGTATTTT.

This clone turned up a few times. The chain couples TRBV19 to TRBJ2-1, with 10 bases aligning to TRBD1. The germline V gene encodes CDR1 LNHDA and CDR2 SQIVND (reference sequence). Trimming cost V 4 bases and J 0 bases; bases outside gene matches: 3. This CDR3 comprises 16 residues. In nucleotides, the CDR3 is TGTGCCAGTAGTAGGGGACAGGGGAGCTCCTACAATGAGCAGTTCTTC. It yields the protein CASSRGQGSSYNEQFF.

This clone was found a few times. The chain employs TRBV7-2 and TRBJ2-3, with 7 nucleotides matching TRBD2. Germline lookup yields CDR1 SGHTA and CDR2 FQGNSA. This CDR3 spans 16 amino acids. Losses at the gene ends were 5 bases for V and 1 base for J; bases not matched to a gene: 9. CDR3 sequence (DNA): TGTGCCAGCAGCACGTTAGCGGGCGGAGGCACAGATACGCAGTATTTT. Translation gives CASSTLAGGGTDTQYF.

V gene TRBV6-5 combines with J gene TRBJ1-2; possible D gene TRBD1, 6 bases. Trimming shortened V by 0 bases and J by 4 bases, and 12 bases separated the two germline ends. The CDR3 length is 15 residues. The germline V gene encodes CDR1 MNHEY and CDR2 SVGAGI. CDR3 sequence: CASSYSGGQGYGYTF. The CDR3 nucleotides are TGTGCCAGCAGTTACTCGGGGGGGCAGGGCTATGGCTACACCTTC.